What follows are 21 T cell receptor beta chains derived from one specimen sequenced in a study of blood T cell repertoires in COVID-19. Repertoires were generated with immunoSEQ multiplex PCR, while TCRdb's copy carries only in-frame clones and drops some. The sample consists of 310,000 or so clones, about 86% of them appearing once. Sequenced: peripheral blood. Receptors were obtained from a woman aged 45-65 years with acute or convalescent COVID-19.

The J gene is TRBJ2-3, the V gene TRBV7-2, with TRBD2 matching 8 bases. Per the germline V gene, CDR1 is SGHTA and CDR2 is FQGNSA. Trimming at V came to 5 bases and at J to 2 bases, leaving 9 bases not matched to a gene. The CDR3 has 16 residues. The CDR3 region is CASSVTSELYTDTQYF. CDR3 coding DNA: TGTGCCAGCAGCGTGACTAGCGAACTATACACAGATACGCAGTATTTT. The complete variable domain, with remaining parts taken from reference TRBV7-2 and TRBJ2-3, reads GAGVSQSPSNKVTEKGKDVELRCDPISGHTALYWYRQSLGQGLEFLIYFQGNSAPDKSGLPSDRFSAERTGGSVSTLTIQRTQQEDSAVYLCASSVTSELYTDTQYFGPGTRLTVL.

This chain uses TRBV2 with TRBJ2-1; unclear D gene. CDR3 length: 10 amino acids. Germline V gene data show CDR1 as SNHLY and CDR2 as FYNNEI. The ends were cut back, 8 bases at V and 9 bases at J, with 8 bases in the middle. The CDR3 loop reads CASGHTEQFF. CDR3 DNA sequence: TGTGCCAGCGGTCACACTGAGCAGTTCTTC.

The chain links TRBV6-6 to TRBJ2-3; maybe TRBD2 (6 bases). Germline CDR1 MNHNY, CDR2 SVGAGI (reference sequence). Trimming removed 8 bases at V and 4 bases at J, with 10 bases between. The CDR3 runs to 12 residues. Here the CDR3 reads CASDGGADTQYF. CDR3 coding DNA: TGTGCCAGCGACGGGGGTGCAGATACGCAGTATTTT.

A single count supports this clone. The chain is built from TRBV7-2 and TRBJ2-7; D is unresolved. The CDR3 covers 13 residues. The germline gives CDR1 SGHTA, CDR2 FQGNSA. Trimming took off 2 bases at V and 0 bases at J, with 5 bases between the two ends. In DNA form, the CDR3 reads TGTGCCAGCAGCTTAATGAGCTCCTACGAGCAGTACTTC. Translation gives CASSLMSSYEQYF.

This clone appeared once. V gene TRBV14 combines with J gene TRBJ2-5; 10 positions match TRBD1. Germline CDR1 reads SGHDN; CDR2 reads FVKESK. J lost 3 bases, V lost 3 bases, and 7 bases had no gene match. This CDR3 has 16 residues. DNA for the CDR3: TGTGCCAGCAGCCATTTTACCGGGACAGGGGAAGAGACCCAGTACTTC. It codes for CASSHFTGTGEETQYF.

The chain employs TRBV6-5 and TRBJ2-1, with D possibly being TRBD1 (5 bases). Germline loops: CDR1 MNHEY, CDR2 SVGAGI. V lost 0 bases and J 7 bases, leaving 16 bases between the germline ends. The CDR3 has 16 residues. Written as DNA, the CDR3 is TGTGCCAGCAGTTACTCCCCCCAGGGAACATCAAATGAGCAGTTCTTC. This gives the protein CASSYSPQGTSNEQFF.

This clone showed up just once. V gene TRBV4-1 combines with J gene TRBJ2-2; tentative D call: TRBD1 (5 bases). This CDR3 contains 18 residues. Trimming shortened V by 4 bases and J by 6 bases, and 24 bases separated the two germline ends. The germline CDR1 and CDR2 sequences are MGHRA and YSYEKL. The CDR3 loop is CASSRVGQLTGWPGELFF. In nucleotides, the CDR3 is TGCGCCAGCAGCCGAGTAGGACAACTGACGGGTTGGCCCGGGGAGCTGTTTTTT.

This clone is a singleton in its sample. CDR3 nucleotide sequence: TGTGCCAGCAGCCTTTCCCGAGATGGTAACTATGGCTACACCTTC. This encodes CASSLSRDGNYGYTF. This chain connects TRBV6-2 or TRBV6-3 to TRBJ1-2; no firm D call. The germline gives CDR1 MNHEY, CDR2 SVGEGT. The CDR3 length is 15 residues. The V gene lost 6 bases and the J gene lost 1 base, with 15 bases spanning the gap.

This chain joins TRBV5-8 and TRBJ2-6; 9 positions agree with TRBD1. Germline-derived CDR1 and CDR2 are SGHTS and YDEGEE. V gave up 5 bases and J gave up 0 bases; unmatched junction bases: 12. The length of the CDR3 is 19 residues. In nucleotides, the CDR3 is TGTGCCAGCAGTTCGGGACAGGGAATATCCCTCTCTGGGGCCAACGTCCTGACTTTC. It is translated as CASSSGQGISLSGANVLTF.

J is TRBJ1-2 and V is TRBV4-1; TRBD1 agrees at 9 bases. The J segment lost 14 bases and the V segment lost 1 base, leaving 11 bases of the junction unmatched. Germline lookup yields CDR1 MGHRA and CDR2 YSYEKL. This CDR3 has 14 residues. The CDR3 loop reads CASSQGRDRDPETF. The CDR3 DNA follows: TGCGCCAGCAGCCAAGGCCGGGACAGGGACCCGGAGACCTTC.

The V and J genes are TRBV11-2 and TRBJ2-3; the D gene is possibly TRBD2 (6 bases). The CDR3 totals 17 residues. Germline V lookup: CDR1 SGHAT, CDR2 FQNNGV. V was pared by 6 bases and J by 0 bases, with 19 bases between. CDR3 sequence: CASSRRGTVYSTDTQYF. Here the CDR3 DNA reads TGTGCCAGCAGTCGGAGGGGCACCGTTTATAGCACAGATACGCAGTATTTT.

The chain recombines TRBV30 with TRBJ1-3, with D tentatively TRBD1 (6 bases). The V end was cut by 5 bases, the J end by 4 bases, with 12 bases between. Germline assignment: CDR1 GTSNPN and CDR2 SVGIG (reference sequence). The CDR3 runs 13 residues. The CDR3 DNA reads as TGTGCCTGGGGGGGGGCTTTCGGAAACACCATATATTTT. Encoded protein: CAWGGAFGNTIYF.

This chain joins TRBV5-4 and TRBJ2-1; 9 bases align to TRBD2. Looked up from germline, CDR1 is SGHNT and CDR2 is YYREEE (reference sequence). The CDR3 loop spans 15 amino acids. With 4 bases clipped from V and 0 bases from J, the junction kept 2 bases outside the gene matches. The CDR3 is CASSLGLASYNEQFF. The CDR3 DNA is TGTGCCAGCAGCCTGGGACTAGCCTCCTACAATGAGCAGTTCTTC.

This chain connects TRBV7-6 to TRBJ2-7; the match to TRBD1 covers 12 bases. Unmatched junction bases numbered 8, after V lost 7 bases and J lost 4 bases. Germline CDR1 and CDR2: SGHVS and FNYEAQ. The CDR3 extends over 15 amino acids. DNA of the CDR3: TGTGCCAGCACCCCGGGACAGGGGGCGAGATACGAGCAGTACTTC. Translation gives CASTPGQGARYEQYF.

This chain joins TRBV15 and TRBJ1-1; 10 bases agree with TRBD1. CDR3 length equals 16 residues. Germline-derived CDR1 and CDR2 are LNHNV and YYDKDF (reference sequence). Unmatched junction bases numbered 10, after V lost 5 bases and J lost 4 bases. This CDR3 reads CATSALGTGEGTEAFF. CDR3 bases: TGTGCCACCAGCGCCCTAGGGACAGGGGAAGGCACTGAAGCTTTCTTT.

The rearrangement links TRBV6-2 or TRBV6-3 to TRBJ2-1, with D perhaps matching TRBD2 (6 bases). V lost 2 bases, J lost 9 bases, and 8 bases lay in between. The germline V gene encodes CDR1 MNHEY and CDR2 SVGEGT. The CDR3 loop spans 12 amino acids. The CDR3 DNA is TGTGCCAGCAGTTACGTAGCGGTTGAGCAGTTCTTC. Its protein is CASSYVAVEQFF.

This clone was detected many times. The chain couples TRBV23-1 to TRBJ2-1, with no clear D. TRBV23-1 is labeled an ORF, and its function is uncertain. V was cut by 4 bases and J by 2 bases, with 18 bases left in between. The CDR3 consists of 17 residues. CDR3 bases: TGCGCCAGCAGTCGAACGGGTCCTATCTATGCCTACAATGAGCAGTTCTTC. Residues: CASSRTGPIYAYNEQFF.

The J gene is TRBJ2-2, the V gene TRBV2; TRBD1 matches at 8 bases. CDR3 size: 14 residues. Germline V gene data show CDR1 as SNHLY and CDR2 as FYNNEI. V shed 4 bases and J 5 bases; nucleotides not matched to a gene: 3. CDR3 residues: CASSVQGGTGELFF. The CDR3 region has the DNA TGTGCCAGCAGTGTACAGGGGGGAACCGGGGAGCTGTTTTTT.

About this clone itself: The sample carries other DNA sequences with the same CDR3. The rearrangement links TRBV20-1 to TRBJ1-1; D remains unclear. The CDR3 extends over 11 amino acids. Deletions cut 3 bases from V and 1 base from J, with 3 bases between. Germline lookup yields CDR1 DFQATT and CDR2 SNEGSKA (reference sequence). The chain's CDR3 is CSASRNTEAFF. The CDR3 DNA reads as TGCAGTGCTAGCAGGAACACTGAAGCTTTCTTT.

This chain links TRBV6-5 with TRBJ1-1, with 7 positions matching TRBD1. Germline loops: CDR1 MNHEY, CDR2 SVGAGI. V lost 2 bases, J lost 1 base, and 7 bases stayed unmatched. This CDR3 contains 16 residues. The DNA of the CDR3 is TGTGCCAGCAGTTACAGGGGGCGCCCCGAGAACACTGAAGCTTTCTTT. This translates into CASSYRGRPENTEAFF.

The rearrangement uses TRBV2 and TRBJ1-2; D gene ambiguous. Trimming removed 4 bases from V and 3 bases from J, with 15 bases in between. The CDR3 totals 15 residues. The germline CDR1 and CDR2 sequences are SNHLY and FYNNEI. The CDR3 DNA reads TGTGCCAGCAGTGGTCTGAGGGCGCCGGACTATGGCTACACCTTC. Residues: CASSGLRAPDYGYTF.